The clone carrying this TCR beta chain came up a few times. The target antigen is unknown. The data were obtained in a study of blood T cells in healthy people across ages. Regarding the study as a whole: Naive CD4+ cells and diversity were both higher in long-lived donors than in aged donors.

The CDR3 sequence is 16 residues long. Losses at the gene ends were 6 bases for V and 5 bases for J; bases not matched to a gene: 11. Germline V CDR1 and CDR2: MNHNY, SVGAGI (reference sequence). Every donor gave 7.5 to 10 milliliters of peripheral blood. Through a sample-barcoded 5' primer and a J-beta primer mix, a second PCR was run for about 6 to 11 cycles. The authors tagged each cDNA molecule using a template-switch adaptor with 12 random nucleotides. TCRdb passed the 5' RACE reads through MiXCR, listing each CDR3 protein once. The sample comprises some 700,000 distinct CDR3 sequences, approximately 39% of which are singletons, and 20% to 25% rests with the top ten.

This rearrangement joins TRBV6-6 to TRBJ2-7; 12 bases match TRBD1. The TCR comes from a woman aged 55-70 years in good health. The sequenced material came from blood. CDR3 DNA: TGTGCCAGCAGCTCCCAGCGGGGACAGGGGGCCCACGAGCAGTACTTC. Its translation: CASSSQRGQGAHEQYF.